This T cell receptor (beta chain) originates from a study of T cell responses to AZD1222 COVID-19 vaccine. Overall study results and limits: Among those given AZD1222, only five or six were seropositive at baseline. The study found Spike-specific TCR breadth and depth rose after two AZD1222 doses. In a largely white British group with more females than males, clonal diversity was possibly underestimated.

About this clone itself: Its matching antigen is unknown.

Produced via immunoSEQ multiplex PCR; TCRdb's table is partial and in-frame only. The profile shows 80,000 to 95,000 clones, about 72% of them singletons. Looked up from germline, CDR1 is SNHLY and CDR2 is FYNNEI. V shed 4 bases, J shed 4 bases, and the junction held 9 bases outside the gene matches. The CDR3 totals 16 residues. This receptor was identified in an adult in good health. The rearrangement joins TRBV2 to TRBJ1-4; 7 bases agree with TRBD1. This sample comprised peripheral blood, obtained on day 0 of AZD1222 vaccination. The CDR3 loop is CASSVSWTGFNEKLFF. The DNA of the CDR3 is TGTGCCAGCAGTGTTAGTTGGACAGGCTTTAATGAAAAACTGTTTTTT.